The source of this T cell receptor (beta chain) is a study of blood T cell repertoires in COVID-19. Turning to the study itself: The United States, Italy and Spain were the sources of the acute and convalescent COVID-19 samples. PBMCs, B-cell-depleted T cells, or T cells provided the cDNA or gDNA that made up the material.

As handled by the study authors: Reference gene primer amplification gave estimated nucleated cell counts. This table comes from immunoSEQ multiplex PCR, and its TCRdb copy is limited to in-frame clones, with some not included. That table furnishes V, J and clone size, whereas the DNA furnished D and trimming. Of approximately 170,000 clones listed, roughly nine tenths are singletons. Germline CDR1 SGHTA, CDR2 FQGNSA. This CDR3 spans 15 amino acids. V gave up 5 bases and J gave up 4 bases; unmatched junction bases: 3. The receptor comes from a woman aged 70-85 years with acute or convalescent COVID-19. The chain employs TRBV7-2 and TRBJ2-1; 12 nucleotides agree with TRBD2. The sequencing sample was made of peripheral blood. The CDR3 DNA reads TGTGCCAGCAGCCCCGGGACTAGCGGGTACAATGAGCAGTTCTTC. Translation gives CASSPGTSGYNEQFF.